Sequencing of this TCR beta chain was carried out in a study of identical twins. Study conclusions and caveats: Excess low generation probability was seen in twin-shared out-of-frame alpha sequences. Without tracking the same donors, conclusions rested on cross-sectional statistical analysis. Cord blood's abundant beta clonotypes had fewer insertions, unlike memory repertoires.

CDR1 and CDR2 from the germline V gene are SQVTM and ANQGSEA. Trimming shortened V by 4 bases and J by 8 bases, and 12 bases separated the two germline ends. The CDR3 covers 12 residues. This clonotype has at least ten counts. What it binds is not known. Template switching created a universal primer site, and the cDNA included unique molecular identifiers. One entry per CDR3 protein results from TCRdb running MiXCR on the 5' RACE reads. The profile shows roughly 710,000 distinct CDR3 sequences, 5.5% to 6.5% of them singletons. The chain combines TRBV29-1 with TRBJ2-4; D call uncertain. Sequencing input: naive T cells sorted from blood. The TCR originated in a man aged 18 to 29 in good health. The CDR3 sequence is CSVATGIDIQYF. The CDR3 DNA is TGCAGCGTTGCCACCGGAATTGACATTCAGTACTTC.